The rows below give T cell receptor beta chains drawn from one sample of a study of blood T cell repertoires in COVID-19. Data came from immunoSEQ multiplex PCR; TCRdb stores just in-frame clones and leaves some out. The sample carries tens of thousands of clones, around 90% recorded once. The source material was peripheral blood. These receptors all stem from a man in his fifties with active COVID-19. The CDR3 runs from the conserved cysteine through the conserved F or W. A D gene is named only where the DNA matches it firmly. The size entry is marked missing in some rows and otherwise reads once, few, many or a size class.

clone size,J gene,D gene,V gene,CDR3 protein,CDR3 DNA
.,TRBJ2-4,.,TRBV5-8,CASSAGFGDIQYF,TGTGCCAGCAGCGCGGGGTTCGGGGACATTCAGTACTTC
.,TRBJ2-3,.,TRBV28,CASSFFPDSRTSTDTQYF,TGTGCCAGCAGTTTCTTCCCGGACAGCCGAACTAGCACAGATACGCAGTATTTT
.,TRBJ2-3,TRBD2,TRBV7-3,CASSSGLAANTQYF,TGTGCCAGCAGCTCCGGACTAGCGGCAAATACGCAGTATTTT
.,TRBJ2-4,TRBD2,TRBV7-8,CASSRHWTSGRANADVAKNIQYF,TGTGCCAGCAGCCGACACTGGACTAGCGGGAGGGCTAACGCAGATGTAGCCAAAAACATTCAGTACTTC
.,TRBJ2-3,TRBD2,TRBV5-4,CASSLGTSGMLTDTQYF,TGTGCCAGCAGCCTCGGGACTAGCGGGATGTTAACAGATACGCAGTATTTT
once,TRBJ1-2,.,TRBV30,CAWSRDSGYTF,TGTGCCTGGAGCAGGGATTCAGGCTACACCTTC
.,TRBJ1-1,.,TRBV27,CASSFTGTMNTEAFF,TGTGCCAGCAGTTTTACAGGGACCATGAACACTGAAGCTTTCTTT
once,TRBJ1-5,.,TRBV6-6,CASREGGNQPQHF,TGTGCCAGCAGGGAAGGGGGCAATCAGCCCCAGCATTTT
.,TRBJ2-1,.,TRBV18,CASSPPVHNEQFF,TGTGCCAGCTCACCTCCCGTTCACAATGAGCAGTTCTTC
.,TRBJ2-1,TRBD2,TRBV11-3,CASSLDHRGSRYDEQFF,TGTGCCAGCAGCTTAGATCACCGCGGGAGCCGGTACGATGAGCAGTTCTTC
.,TRBJ1-1,.,TRBV7-2,CASSLGRLNTEAFF,TGTGCCAGCAGCTTAGGGCGGTTGAACACTGAAGCTTTCTTT
few,TRBJ1-5,.,TRBV11-3,CASSAHSGLLFNPPQHF,TGTGCCAGCAGCGCTCACAGTGGTTTACTTTTCAATCCGCCCCAGCATTTT
.,TRBJ1-2,TRBD1,TRBV2,CASSEMGTVSYTF,TGTGCCAGCAGTGAAATGGGGACAGTTAGCTACACCTTC
.,TRBJ2-7,TRBD1,TRBV5-8,CASSFNQGASEQYF,TGTGCCAGCAGCTTTAATCAGGGGGCGAGCGAGCAGTACTTC
.,TRBJ2-1,.,TRBV7-3,CASSLNGGPNYNEQFF,TGTGCCAGCAGCTTAAATGGGGGCCCGAACTACAATGAGCAGTTCTTC
.,TRBJ1-2,.,TRBV7-2,CASSLGAPRYGYTF,TGTGCCAGCAGCTTAGGGGCCCCCCGCTATGGCTACACCTTC
.,TRBJ2-3,TRBD2,TRBV5-6,CASSFPGLAGGTDTQYF,TGTGCCAGCAGCTTCCCCGGACTAGCGGGGGGCACAGATACGCAGTATTTT
.,TRBJ2-1,TRBD1,TRBV4-3,CASSRTGSYNEQFF,TGCGCCAGCAGCCGGACAGGCTCCTACAATGAGCAGTTCTTC
.,TRBJ1-1,.,TRBV11-3,CASSDRDNPTEAFF,TGTGCCAGCAGCGACCGGGACAACCCCACTGAAGCTTTCTTT
.,TRBJ2-1,TRBD2,TRBV24-1,CATSDDSGGYNEQFF,TGTGCCACCAGTGATGATAGCGGGGGGTACAATGAGCAGTTCTTC
.,TRBJ1-2,TRBD1,TRBV6-5,CASSYSRTGGGYGYTF,TGTGCCAGCAGTTACTCAAGGACAGGGGGCGGATATGGCTACACCTTC
.,TRBJ1-6,.,TRBV28,CASSPGGVGSPLHF,TGTGCCAGCAGTCCTGGGGGGGTTGGCTCACCCCTCCACTTT
.,TRBJ2-3,.,TRBV4-1,CASSQEGTSVRGTDTQYF,TGCGCCAGCAGCCAAGAAGGAACGTCGGTGAGGGGCACAGATACGCAGTATTTT
.,TRBJ1-2,.,TRBV19,CASIPRAGGGYTF,TGTGCCAGTATTCCGCGTGCGGGTGGGGGCTACACCTTC
.,TRBJ2-7,.,TRBV28,CASSSPGSSYEQYF,TGTGCCAGCAGTTCCCCGGGGAGCTCCTACGAGCAGTACTTC